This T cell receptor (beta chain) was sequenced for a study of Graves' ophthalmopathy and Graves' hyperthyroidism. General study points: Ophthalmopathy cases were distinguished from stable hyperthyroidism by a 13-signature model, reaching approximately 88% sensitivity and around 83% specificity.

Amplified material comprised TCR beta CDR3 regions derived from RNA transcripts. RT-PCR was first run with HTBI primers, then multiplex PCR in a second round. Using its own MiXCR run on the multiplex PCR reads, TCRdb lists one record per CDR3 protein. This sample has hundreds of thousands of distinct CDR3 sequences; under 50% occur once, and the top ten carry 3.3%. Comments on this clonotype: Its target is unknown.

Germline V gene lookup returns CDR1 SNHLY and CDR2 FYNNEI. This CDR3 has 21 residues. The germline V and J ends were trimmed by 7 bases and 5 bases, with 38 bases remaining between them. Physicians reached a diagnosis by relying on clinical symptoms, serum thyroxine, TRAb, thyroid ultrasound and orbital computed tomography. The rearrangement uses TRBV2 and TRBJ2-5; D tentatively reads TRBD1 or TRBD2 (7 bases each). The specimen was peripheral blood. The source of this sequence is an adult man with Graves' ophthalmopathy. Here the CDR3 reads CASTLRGRGTEAGASAETQYF. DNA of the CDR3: TGTGCCAGCACTCTTAGGGGGCGGGGGACTGAAGCTGGGGCCAGTGCGGAGACCCAGTACTTC. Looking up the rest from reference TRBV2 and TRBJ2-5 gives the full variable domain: EPEVTQTPSHQVTQMGQEVILRCVPISNHLYFYWYRQILGQKVEFLVSFYNNEISEKSEIFDDQFSVERPDGSNFTLKIRSTKLEDSAMYFCASTLRGRGTEAGASAETQYFGPGTRLLVL.